This T cell receptor (beta chain) comes out of a study of T cell changes during pregnancy in multiple sclerosis. Using immunoSEQ multiplex PCR, the repertoire was profiled, and TCRdb retains in-frame clones only, with some absent. The sample shows tens of thousands of clones, 90% to 95% of them seen only once. Trimming at V came to 4 bases and at J to 2 bases, leaving 6 bases not matched to a gene. Per the germline V gene, CDR1 is SGHRS and CDR2 is YFSETQ. The CDR3 is 16 residues long. This sequence joins TRBV5-1 and TRBJ2-5; the match to TRBD2 covers 12 bases. The sequence was obtained from a female donor in good health, enrolled as a control in a pregnancy study. Here the sequenced sample was CD4+ T cells from peripheral blood mononuclear cells, taken in the second trimester of pregnancy. CDR3 bases: TGCGCCAGCAGCCTCGGACTAGCGGGGAGGCAAGAGACCCAGTACTTC. Translated: CASSLGLAGRQETQYF.